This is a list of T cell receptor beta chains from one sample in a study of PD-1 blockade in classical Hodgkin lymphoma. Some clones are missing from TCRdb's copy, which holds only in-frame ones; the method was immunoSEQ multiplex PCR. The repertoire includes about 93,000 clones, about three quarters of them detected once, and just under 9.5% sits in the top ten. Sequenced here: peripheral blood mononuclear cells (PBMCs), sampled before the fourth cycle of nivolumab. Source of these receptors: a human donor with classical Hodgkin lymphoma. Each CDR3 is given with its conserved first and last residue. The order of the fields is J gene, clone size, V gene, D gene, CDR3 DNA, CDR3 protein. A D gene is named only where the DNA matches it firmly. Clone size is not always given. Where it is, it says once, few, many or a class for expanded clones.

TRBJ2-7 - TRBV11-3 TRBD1 TGTGCCAGCGATACCTCGGGACAGCCAAAATGCCTTCCCTACGAGCAGTACTTC CASDTSGQPKCLPYEQYF
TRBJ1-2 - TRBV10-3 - TGTGCCATCAGTGAGCAGCAGACAGGAGCTGGCTACACCTTC CAISEQQTGAGYTF
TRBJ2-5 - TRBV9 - TGTGCCAGCAGCGCCCGCCCGGGGGATGGGTTTGAAGAGACCCAGTACTTC CASSARPGDGFEETQYF
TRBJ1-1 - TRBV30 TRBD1 TGTGCCTGGAGTACCCGACAGGGGCTTGAAGCTTTCTTT CAWSTRQGLEAFF
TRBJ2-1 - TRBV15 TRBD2 TGTGCCACCAGCGGGCCTGGGACTAGCGGGAGGAGGGAGCAGTTCTTC CATSGPGTSGRREQFF
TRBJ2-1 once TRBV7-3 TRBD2 TGTGCCAGCCGCCTAGCGGGAGAATTGGACAATGAGCAGTTCTTC CASRLAGELDNEQFF
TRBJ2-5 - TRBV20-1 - TGCAGTGCTAGAGGGTTGGAGACCCAGTACTTC CSARGLETQYF
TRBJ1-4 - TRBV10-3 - TGTGCCATCAGTGAGAGAGGACAACACAATGAAAAACTGTTTTTT CAISERGQHNEKLFF
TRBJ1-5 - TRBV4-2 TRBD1 TGTGCCAGCAGCCAACAGGGGGTAGGCGCTCAGCCCCAGCATTTT CASSQQGVGAQPQHF
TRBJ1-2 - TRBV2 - TGTGCCAGCAGTGAAGGTACACTTCTGGGCTACACCTTC CASSEGTLLGYTF
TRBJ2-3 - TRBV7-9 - TGTGCCAGCAGTCCCCCGGGCCTACGCGATTTCGATACGCAGTATTTT CASSPPGLRDFDTQYF
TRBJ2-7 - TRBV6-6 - TGTGCCAGCGGGATGACAGGATCCACCTACGAGCAGTACTTC CASGMTGSTYEQYF
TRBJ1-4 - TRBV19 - TGTGCCAGTAGCCTCCGGGCCTTTAATGAAAAACTGTTTTTT CASSLRAFNEKLFF
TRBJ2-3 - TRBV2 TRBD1 TGTGCCAGCAGTCACGGACAGGACACAGATACGCAGTATTTT CASSHGQDTDTQYF
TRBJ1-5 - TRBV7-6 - TGTGCCAGCAGCCAGGGTGAGGGTCATCAGCCCCAGCATTTT CASSQGEGHQPQHF
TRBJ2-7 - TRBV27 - TGTGCCAGCAGCGAGGCGCGGGGTAGGAGCAGGGATCCCTACGAGCAGTACTTC CASSEARGRSRDPYEQYF
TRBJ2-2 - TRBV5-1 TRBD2 TGCGCCAGCAGCTACGGGACTAGCGGGGTAGTCGGGGAGCTGTTTTTT CASSYGTSGVVGELFF
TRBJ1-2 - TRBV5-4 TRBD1 TGTGCCAGCAGCTCGAGGACAGGGCGGGACTATGGCTACACCTTC CASSSRTGRDYGYTF
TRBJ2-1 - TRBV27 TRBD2 TGTGCCAGCAGTTGGGTCAATTGGACTAGCGGCTGGGATGAGCAGTTCTTC CASSWVNWTSGWDEQFF
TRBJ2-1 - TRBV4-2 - TGTGCCAGCAGCCAAGAGTGGGGAAATGAGCAGTTCTTC CASSQEWGNEQFF
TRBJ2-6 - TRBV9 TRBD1 TGTGCCAGCAGCGTGGGGCAGGGGGACGGCTCTGGGGCCAACGTCCTGACTTTC CASSVGQGDGSGANVLTF
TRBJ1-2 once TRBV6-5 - TGTGCCAGCAGTCGAACCGGGGCCAGAGATTATGGCTACACCTTC CASSRTGARDYGYTF
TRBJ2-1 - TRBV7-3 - TGTGCCAGCAGCTCCACCTACAATGAGCAGTTCTTC CASSSTYNEQFF
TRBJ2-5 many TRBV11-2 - TGTGCCAGCAGCTTAGAGCTAGTAGAGACCCAGTACTTC CASSLELVETQYF
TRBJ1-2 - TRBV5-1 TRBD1 TGCGCCAGCAGCTTGGCCGGACAGGGAAATGGCTACACCTTC CASSLAGQGNGYTF
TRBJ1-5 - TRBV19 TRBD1 TGTGCCAGTAGTAGGCCAACAGGGGGCGCGGGCTATAGCAATCAGCCCCAGCATTTT CASSRPTGGAGYSNQPQHF
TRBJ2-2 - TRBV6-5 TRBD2 TGTGCCAGCAGTTACGTCGCGGGGGGCACCGGGGAGCTGTTTTTT CASSYVAGGTGELFF
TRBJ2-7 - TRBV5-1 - TGCGCCAGCAGGATGGCGGCTCTGACCTACGAGCAGTACTTC CASRMAALTYEQYF
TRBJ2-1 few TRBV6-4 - TGTGCCAGCAGGGCACAACCGGACGGGGGGCCCTACAATGAGCAGTTCTTC CASRAQPDGGPYNEQFF
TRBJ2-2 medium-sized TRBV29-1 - TGCAGCGTGGAGAGGGGAAGCGGTACCGGGGAGCTGTTTTTT CSVERGSGTGELFF
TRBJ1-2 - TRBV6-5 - TGTGCCAGCAGTTACTCGGCTGGAGGCTATGGCTACACCTTC CASSYSAGGYGYTF
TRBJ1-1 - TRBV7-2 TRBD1 TGTGCCAGCAGCCCCCGACAGGGGCGCGCTGAAGCTTTCTTT CASSPRQGRAEAFF
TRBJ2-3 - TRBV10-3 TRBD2 TGTGCCATCAGTGAGTACGAGCGGGGTCCTAGCACAGATACGCAGTATTTT CAISEYERGPSTDTQYF
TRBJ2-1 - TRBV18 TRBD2 TGTGCCAGCTCACCTAGACTAGCGGGGGGACTGAGCTCCTACAATGAGCAGTTCTTC CASSPRLAGGLSSYNEQFF
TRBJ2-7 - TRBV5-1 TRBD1 TGCGCCACCCCGACAGGGGGTGACTCCTACGAGCAGTACTTC CATPTGGDSYEQYF
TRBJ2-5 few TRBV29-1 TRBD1 TGCAGCGTTGATGTTCGGGGGACAGGGCCTAAGACCCAGTACTTC CSVDVRGTGPKTQYF
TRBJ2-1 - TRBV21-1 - TGTGCCAGCATCCCCAAAACCTCACCCCGCAACAATGAGCAGTTCTTC CASIPKTSPRNNEQFF
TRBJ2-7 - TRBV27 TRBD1 TGTGCCAGCAGTCAGGGACAGGGGAGCTCCTACGAGCAGTACTTC CASSQGQGSSYEQYF
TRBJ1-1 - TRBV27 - TGTGCCAGCAGTCCGGGACACCTGAACACTGAAGCTTTCTTT CASSPGHLNTEAFF
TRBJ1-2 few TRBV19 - TGTGCCACCGCTCGAAAAGGGTCGAATGGCTACACCTTC CATARKGSNGYTF